This entry lists 27 T cell receptor beta chains sequenced from one sample in a study of blood T cell repertoires in COVID-19. Clones were read by immunoSEQ multiplex PCR, and TCRdb kept only the in-frame ones, dropping some. Among almost 400,000 clones, roughly 90% were seen once, and the ten largest hold around 0.91%. What was sequenced was PBMCs or T cells enriched from blood (not recorded which). These receptor sequences come from a woman aged 30 to 39 with acute COVID-19.

This chain connects TRBV4-1 to TRBJ2-2; 15 nucleotides agree with TRBD2. This CDR3 region has 19 residues. The junction had 6 bases not matched to a gene; V was cut back by 1 base and J by 3 bases. Germline values: CDR1 MGHRA, CDR2 YSYEKL. The CDR3 region has the DNA TGCGCCAGCAGCCAAGTTGGACTAGCGGGGGGGGATTACACCGGGGAGCTGTTTTTT. It translates to CASSQVGLAGGDYTGELFF.

The rearrangement links TRBV19 to TRBJ1-5; 7 bases are a match to TRBD1. With V trimmed by 10 bases and J by 8 bases, 14 bases remained unmatched. Germline V lookup: CDR1 LNHDA, CDR2 SQIVND (reference sequence). CDR3 length: 14 amino acids. DNA of the CDR3: TGTGCCACTCACGATACAGGGGCCTCGAAGCCCCAGCATTTT. This encodes CATHDTGASKPQHF.

The V call is TRBV2, the J call TRBJ2-3; 8 nucleotides match TRBD1. There are 12 residues in the CDR3. Germline CDR1 is SNHLY and CDR2 is FYNNEI. J gave up 6 bases and V 7 bases, and 3 bases lay outside the gene matches. In DNA, the CDR3 is TGTGCCAGCACAACAGGGGGGGATACGCAGTATTTT. As protein: CASTTGGDTQYF.

The chain combines TRBV12-5 with TRBJ2-2; D might be TRBD1 (5 bases). V was trimmed by 5 bases and J by 2 bases, leaving 12 bases between them. Looked up from germline, CDR1 is LGHNT and CDR2 is FRNRAP. This CDR3 comprises 15 residues. CDR3 sequence (DNA): TGTGCTAGTGGTGGAGACAGATACAACACCGGGGAGCTGTTTTTT. Protein product: CASGGDRYNTGELFF.

V and J are TRBV19 and TRBJ2-7, with a possible D match to TRBD1 (5 bases). There are 12 residues in the CDR3. V lost 10 bases and J 4 bases, leaving 14 bases between the germline ends. Germline V lookup: CDR1 LNHDA, CDR2 SQIVND (reference sequence). Here the CDR3 reads CATRSRGYEQYF. CDR3 DNA: TGTGCCACCCGGTCTAGGGGATACGAGCAGTACTTC.

This sequence joins TRBV25-1 and TRBJ1-6; D possibly corresponds to TRBD1 (6 bases). Trimming removed 3 bases from V and 6 bases from J, with 15 bases in between. The CDR3 consists of 16 residues. CDR1 and CDR2 from the germline V gene are MGHDK and SYGVNS. The CDR3 region has the DNA TGTGCCAGCAGTGAGACCGGGACACTTTTTAATTCACCCCTCCACTTT. This translates into CASSETGTLFNSPLHF.

CDR3 in amino acids: CASSISFLITGGYGYTF. CDR3 sequence (DNA): TGTGCCAGTAGTATCTCCTTCTTGATTACAGGGGGTTATGGCTACACCTTC. The chain employs TRBV19 and TRBJ1-2, with TRBD1 identical over 8 bases. With 3 bases clipped from V and 5 bases from J, the junction kept 14 bases outside the gene matches. Germline CDR1 LNHDA, CDR2 SQIVND (reference sequence). This CDR3 contains 17 residues.

This clone has just a few counts. The chain is built from TRBV4-1 and TRBJ2-2; TRBD2 matches 8 bases. V dropped 4 bases and J dropped 6; count of bases not matched to a gene: 13. The CDR3 loop spans 17 amino acids. The germline gives CDR1 MGHRA, CDR2 YSYEKL. CDR3 loop: CASSPAWRGAGAGELFF. The DNA of the CDR3 is TGCGCCAGCAGCCCGGCTTGGCGGGGGGCCGGCGCCGGGGAGCTGTTTTTT.

The CDR3 reads CASSYWAGGGYTF. For the CDR3, the DNA is TGTGCCAGCAGTTACTGGGCGGGGGGTGGCTACACCTTC. The V and J genes are TRBV6-5 and TRBJ1-2, with D maybe TRBD1 (5 bases). The CDR3 length is 13 residues. Trimming left V 1 base short and J 7 bases short, with 10 bases between. Germline CDR1 and CDR2: MNHEY and SVGAGI.

A remark on this clone: Other DNA sequences from this sample encode an identical CDR3 as well. The chain joins TRBV7-2 to TRBJ1-2; perhaps TRBD1 as D (5 bases). This CDR3 region has 14 residues. Trimming shortened V by 3 bases and J by 0 bases, and 8 bases separated the two germline ends. From germline, CDR1 is SGHTA and CDR2 FQGNSA. The CDR3 reads CASSFGGANYGYTF. CDR3 DNA sequence: TGTGCCAGCAGCTTTGGGGGGGCTAACTATGGCTACACCTTC.

This clone was seen just once. The chain recombines TRBV24-1 with TRBJ2-2; D is perhaps TRBD1 (6 bases). Germline V gene data show CDR1 as KGHDR and CDR2 as SFDVKD. With 4 bases removed from V and 8 bases from J, the gap between germline ends came to 10 bases. The CDR3 has 13 residues. For the CDR3, the DNA is TGTGCCACCAGTGACAGGGGAAGAGGGGAGCTGTTTTTT. Translated: CATSDRGRGELFF.

CDR3 region: CASSLAGQGSSSYNSPLHF. DNA for the CDR3: TGTGCCAGCAGCTTAGCCGGACAGGGGTCGAGCTCCTATAATTCACCCCTCCACTTT. The V call is TRBV7-2, the J call TRBJ1-6; 9 nucleotides match TRBD1. The germline gives CDR1 SGHTA, CDR2 FQGNSA. The CDR3 is 19 amino acids. V shed 0 bases, J shed 0 bases, and the junction held 6 bases outside the gene matches.

The rearrangement joins TRBV6-1 to TRBJ1-2; the D is unclear. This CDR3 comprises 11 residues. Per the germline V gene, CDR1 is MNHNS and CDR2 is SASEGT. V lost 3 bases and J lost 5, with 4 bases in between. As DNA, the CDR3 is TGTGCCAGCAGTGACAAATATGGCTACACCTTC. Its translation is CASSDKYGYTF.

The J gene is TRBJ2-7, the V gene TRBV9, with a tentative D call TRBD1 (6 bases). The CDR3 totals 13 residues. V lost 4 bases and J lost 7, with 15 bases in between. Looked up from germline, CDR1 is SGDLS and CDR2 is YYNGEE. CDR3 in DNA: TGTGCCAGCAGCCCAGGGGCTCTCGGAGAGCAGTACTTC. Protein product: CASSPGALGEQYF.

V is TRBV7-3 and J is TRBJ2-2, with D perhaps TRBD2 (5 bases). Per germline, CDR1 SGHTA and CDR2 FQGTGA. The V end lost 3 bases, the J end lost 4 bases, and 9 bases lay between the germline ends. CDR3 size: 14 residues. CDR3 protein: CASSFRGSTGELFF. The DNA for the CDR3 is TGTGCCAGCAGCTTTCGGGGTAGCACCGGGGAGCTGTTTTTT. The entire variable domain, with the rest obtained from reference TRBV7-3 and TRBJ2-2, is as follows: GAGVSQTPSNKVTEKGKYVELRCDPISGHTALYWYRQSLGQGPEFLIYFQGTGAADDSGLPNDRFFAVRPEGSVSTLKIQRTERGDSAVYLCASSFRGSTGELFFGEGSRLTVL.

The genes are TRBV7-2 and TRBJ2-2; D may be TRBD1 (6 bases). The CDR3 has 16 amino acids. Germline assignment: CDR1 SGHTA and CDR2 FQGNSA. Deletions cut 5 bases from V and 2 bases from J, with 15 bases between. Here the CDR3 DNA reads TGTGCCAGCAGCCCTCGAAACAGGGTAAACACCGGGGAGCTGTTTTTT. It yields the protein CASSPRNRVNTGELFF.

The rearrangement joins TRBV5-6 to TRBJ1-2; 10 bases map to TRBD1. Germline assignment: CDR1 SGHDT and CDR2 YYEEEE. The J segment lost 7 bases and the V segment lost 4 bases, leaving 7 bases of the junction unmatched. The CDR3 runs 14 residues. CDR3: CASSQTGGGFGYTF. Written as DNA, the CDR3 is TGTGCCAGCAGCCAGACAGGGGGCGGCTTTGGCTACACCTTC.

The chain carries TRBV7-9 and TRBJ2-7; TRBD1 matches at 8 bases. The CDR3 runs to 16 residues. After removal of 4 bases from V and 6 bases from J, the junction contained 14 bases not matched to a gene. The germline CDR1 and CDR2 sequences are SEHNR and FQNEAQ (reference sequence). The CDR3 reads CASSSQTGASSGEQYF. The CDR3 DNA sequence: TGTGCCAGCAGCTCGCAGACAGGGGCCTCTTCAGGCGAGCAGTACTTC.

The rearrangement uses TRBV27 and TRBJ2-7; 9 positions match TRBD2. CDR1 and CDR2 from the germline V gene are MNHEY and SMNVEV (reference sequence). Germline trimming cut 1 base from V and 5 bases from J; bases unmatched to any gene: 6. The CDR3 is 15 amino acids. The CDR3 bases are TGTGCCAGCAGTTTATTAGCGGGGGTTTCCCACGAGCAGTACTTC. It specifies CASSLLAGVSHEQYF.

This rearrangement joins TRBV19 to TRBJ1-5, with a possible D match to TRBD1 (5 bases). Germline-derived CDR1 and CDR2 are LNHDA and SQIVND (reference sequence). V was pared by 9 bases and J by 0 bases, with 24 bases between. CDR3 length: 18 amino acids. In DNA, the CDR3 is TGTGCCAGCCCAAAGACAGATAGGATTCCCTATAGCAATCAGCCCCAGCATTTT. Its translation: CASPKTDRIPYSNQPQHF.

The chain joins TRBV27 to TRBJ1-2, with D unresolved. Germline CDR1 MNHEY, CDR2 SMNVEV (reference sequence). This CDR3 region has 15 residues. Trimming left V 2 bases short and J 3 bases short, with 13 bases between. The CDR3 region is CASSLGPEGYYGYTF. As DNA, the CDR3 is TGTGCCAGCAGTTTAGGGCCGGAGGGCTACTATGGCTACACCTTC.

V usage is TRBV5-1 and J usage is TRBJ1-2; TRBD1 matches at 7 bases. The CDR3 extends over 14 amino acids. The V and J ends lost 2 bases and 5 bases, in that order; junction bases with no gene match: 6. Germline V gives CDR1 SGHRS, CDR2 YFSETQ. The CDR3: CASSFEGARYGYTF. DNA for the CDR3: TGCGCCAGCAGCTTCGAGGGGGCTAGGTATGGCTACACCTTC. Complete variable domain (other parts from reference TRBV5-1 and TRBJ1-2): KAGVTQTPRYLIKTRGQQVTLSCSPISGHRSVSWYQQTPGQGLQFLFEYFSETQRNKGNFPGRFSGRQFSNSRSEMNVSTLELGDSALYLCASSFEGARYGYTFGSGTRLTVV.

The rearrangement links TRBV5-1 to TRBJ2-7; 9 positions match TRBD2. The germline gives CDR1 SGHRS, CDR2 YFSETQ. This CDR3 comprises 15 residues. V was pared by 1 base and J by 4 bases, with 6 bases of the junction left unmatched. The DNA for the CDR3 is TGCGCCAGCAGCTTGATGTCAGCGGGGGGATACGAGCAGTACTTC. Translated, it gives CASSLMSAGGYEQYF.

J is TRBJ2-5 and V is TRBV29-1; no clear D gene. Germline V gene lookup returns CDR1 SQVTM and CDR2 ANQGSEA. V lost 6 bases, J lost 1 base, and 9 bases lay in between. CDR3 length: 12 residues. CDR3 nucleotide sequence: TGCAGCGTGGAGTTGTTCCAAGAGACCCAGTACTTC. Its protein is CSVELFQETQYF. The full variable domain, rest sourced from reference TRBV29-1 and TRBJ2-5, is SAVISQKPSRDICQRGTSLTIQCQVDSQVTMMFWYRQQPGQSLTLIATANQGSEATYESGFVIDKFPISRPNLTFSTLTVSNMSPEDSSIYLCSVELFQETQYFGPGTRLLVL.

The V gene is TRBV24-1, the J gene TRBJ2-2; TRBD2 matches at 7 bases. Losses at the gene ends were 2 bases for V and 3 bases for J; bases not matched to a gene: 8. Germline V CDR1 and CDR2: KGHDR, SFDVKD. The CDR3 is 17 amino acids. The CDR3 DNA sequence: TGTGCCACCAGTGATTCAAAGCTAGCGGAGGACACCGGGGAGCTGTTTTTT. As protein: CATSDSKLAEDTGELFF.

V is TRBV5-5 and J is TRBJ1-2; D may be TRBD1 (6 bases). The CDR3 spans 13 residues. Trimming pared 9 bases from V and 5 bases from J, leaving 17 bases between. From germline, CDR1 is SGHKS and CDR2 YYEKEE (reference sequence). CDR3 amino acids: CATSGAEGYGYTF. The CDR3 nucleotides read TGTGCCACCTCAGGGGCCGAGGGGTATGGCTACACCTTC.

The chain joins TRBV25-1 to TRBJ1-1; 10 bases match TRBD1. V shed 0 bases and J 3 bases; nucleotides not matched to a gene: 1. CDR3 length equals 15 residues. The germline gives CDR1 MGHDK, CDR2 SYGVNS. The CDR3 loop reads CASSEYGTGDTEAFF. The DNA of the CDR3 is TGTGCCAGCAGTGAATACGGGACAGGGGACACTGAAGCTTTCTTT.